The clone carrying this T cell receptor (beta chain) has more than one count but fewer than ten. Its antigen is as yet unknown. Germline lookup yields CDR1 LGHDT and CDR2 YNNKEL (reference sequence). The CDR3 spans 13 residues. V lost 3 bases, J lost 3 bases, and 5 bases lay in between. These data belong to a study of early T cells in non-severe SARS-CoV-2 infection. Study context: Unsorted whole blood bulk RNA was sequenced, with unpaired chains.

Each single cDNA molecule received a unique molecular identifier. MiXCR, run by TCRdb on the 5' RACE reads, gives a single entry per CDR3 protein. The data show approximately 65,000 distinct CDR3 sequences, around 13% seen once. Whole-study results and caveats: Sequences matched to VDJdb favored anti-spike CD8 responses, while private and CD4 specificities were missed.

The sample comprised whole blood. The sequence was collected from an adult who was a healthcare worker with PCR-confirmed SARS-CoV-2 infection or an uninfected control (not recorded which). This sequence joins TRBV3-1 and TRBJ2-2; D remains unclear. The CDR3 sequence is CASSHADTGELFF. The CDR3 region has the DNA TGTGCCAGCAGCCACGCGGACACCGGGGAGCTGTTTTTT.